This T cell receptor (beta chain) was profiled in a study of blood T cell repertoires in COVID-19. Study-wide background: Acute and convalescent COVID-19 specimens originated in the United States, Italy and Spain. From T cells, B-cell-depleted T cells, or PBMCs came the material, which was cDNA or gDNA.

TCRdb's copy holds only in-frame clones and misses some; the assay was immunoSEQ multiplex PCR. This table has 250,000 to 300,000 clones, nearly 90% appearing once. Germline-derived CDR1 and CDR2 are MNHEY and SVGAGI. The CDR3 length is 15 residues. Trimming took 8 bases from V and 2 from J, leaving 18 bases between them. Sequencing used peripheral blood. This chain uses TRBV6-5 with TRBJ1-2, with D perhaps TRBD1 (5 bases). This TCR was recovered from a woman in her twenties or thirties with COVID-19, enrolled during active disease. The CDR3 region is CASPMEGPGNYGYTF. The CDR3 region has the DNA TGTGCCAGCCCGATGGAGGGACCCGGAAACTATGGCTACACCTTC.